One and the same sample provided the 30 T cell receptor beta chains below, sequenced in a study of early T cells in non-severe SARS-CoV-2 infection. TCRdb fed the 5' RACE reads into MiXCR, producing one record per CDR3 protein. The table has approximately 19,000 distinct CDR3 sequences, roughly 5% seen once. The sample taken for sequencing was whole blood. The receptors come from an adult who was a healthcare worker with PCR-confirmed SARS-CoV-2 infection or an uninfected control (not recorded which).

This clonotype was recorded at least ten times. The DNA of the CDR3 is TGTGCCAGCAGCTTAGAACTCCGACTAGCGGACTTCTCCTACAATGAGCAGTTCTTC. Amino acid sequence: CASSLELRLADFSYNEQFF. J is TRBJ2-1 and V is TRBV11-2, with 9 positions matching TRBD2. CDR3 length: 19 amino acids. From germline, CDR1 is SGHAT and CDR2 FQNNGV. Trimming took 0 bases from V and 0 from J; bases not matched to a gene: 9.

This clonotype ranks as medium-sized. CDR3 sequence (DNA): TGCAGCGTGAGGACTAGCGGGAGGGCCAACGAGCAGTACTTC. Translating it yields CSVRTSGRANEQYF. V and J are TRBV29-1 and TRBJ2-7; 15 nucleotides align to TRBD2. Trimming cost V 6 bases and J 5 bases; bases outside gene matches: 5. Per the germline V gene, CDR1 is SQVTM and CDR2 is ANQGSEA. This CDR3 has 14 amino acids.

J is TRBJ2-3 and V is TRBV18; no definite D call. CDR1 KGHSH and CDR2 LQKENI come from the germline V gene. This CDR3 has 13 residues. Trimming shortened V by 1 base and J by 4 bases, and 6 bases separated the two germline ends. Here the CDR3 DNA reads TGTGCCAGCTCACCACAAGGATCAGATACGCAGTATTTT. It codes for CASSPQGSDTQYF.

This clonotype occurred many times. The V and J genes are TRBV5-8 and TRBJ1-2, with D unclear. This CDR3 is built from 16 residues. Germline V gives CDR1 SGHTS, CDR2 YDEGEE. The ends were cut back, 7 bases at V and 2 bases at J, with 21 bases in the middle. This chain's CDR3 is CASVILVGSRNYGYTF. In nucleotides, the CDR3 is TGTGCCAGCGTAATACTCGTCGGCAGCCGAAACTATGGCTACACCTTC.

This clonotype rates as medium-sized. V is TRBV20-1 and J is TRBJ1-1; 7 positions agree with TRBD1. There are 12 residues in the CDR3. Germline V gives CDR1 DFQATT, CDR2 SNEGSKA (reference sequence). V lost 4 bases and J lost 4; bases outside the gene matches: 3. Here the CDR3 DNA reads TGCAGTGCTACTTCAGGGGGCACTGAAGCTTTCTTT. Translation gives CSATSGGTEAFF.

This clonotype has ten or more counts. The chain joins TRBV6-4 to TRBJ2-1; D is possibly TRBD2 (6 bases). V was shortened by 3 bases and J by 4 bases, with 10 bases between the two germline ends. Germline V lookup: CDR1 MRHNA, CDR2 SNTAGT. The CDR3 extends over 14 amino acids. The DNA of the CDR3 is TGTGCCAGCAGTGATCAAGGAGGGTACAATGAGCAGTTCTTC. Translated: CASSDQGGYNEQFF.

Many counts were recorded for this clonotype. The chain is built from TRBV10-3 and TRBJ2-2, with a weak D call TRBD2 (6 bases). The V gene's germline CDR1 is ENHRY and CDR2 SYGVKD. This CDR3 has 13 residues. Between the trimmed V and J ends, which lost 6 bases and 2 bases, there was a span of 7 bases. The CDR3 DNA sequence: TGTGCCATCAGCGGGGGTAACACCGGGGAGCTGTTTTTT. Its translation is CAISGGNTGELFF.

This clonotype was detected ten times or more. V usage is TRBV19 and J usage is TRBJ2-3, with D unresolved. V lost 3 bases and J lost 3, with 7 bases in between. The CDR3 runs 13 residues. Germline values: CDR1 LNHDA, CDR2 SQIVND (reference sequence). The CDR3 DNA reads TGTGCCAGTAGTATGGTAGATACAGATACGCAGTATTTT. Translating gives CASSMVDTDTQYF.

In its sample, this clonotype was seen many times. The chain uses TRBV12-3 or TRBV12-4 and TRBJ2-7, with 7 bases lining up with TRBD1. This CDR3 spans 13 amino acids. With V trimmed by 7 bases and J by 3 bases, 6 bases remained unmatched. The CDR3 region is CASTVTGIYEQYF. The CDR3 coding sequence is TGTGCCAGCACCGTGACAGGGATCTACGAGCAGTACTTC.

This clonotype appeared many times. The V call is TRBV11-2, the J call TRBJ2-7; no definite D call. The CDR3 contains 15 residues. Germline assignment: CDR1 SGHAT and CDR2 FQNNGV. Trimming removed 1 base from V and 3 bases from J, with 13 bases in between. The CDR3 region is CASSLGAGVNYEQYF. The CDR3, as DNA: TGTGCCAGCAGCTTAGGGGCAGGAGTTAACTACGAGCAGTACTTC.

Many counts were recorded for this clonotype. For the CDR3, the DNA is TGCAGTGCTAGAGAGGGGGCCGGGGCCAACGTCCTGACTTTC. The encoded protein is CSAREGAGANVLTF. The chain has TRBV20-1 and TRBJ2-6; the D gene is possibly TRBD1 (6 bases). Per the germline V gene, CDR1 is DFQATT and CDR2 is SNEGSKA (reference sequence). The CDR3 length is 14 residues. The V and J ends lost 0 bases and 4 bases respectively, with 7 bases between them.

This clonotype has only a few counts. The gene calls are TRBV11-1 and TRBJ1-1; no definite D call. The CDR3 runs to 14 residues. Looked up from germline, CDR1 is SGHAT and CDR2 is FQDESV (reference sequence). The V end was cut by 5 bases, the J end by 7 bases, with 17 bases between. CDR3 sequence (DNA): TGTGCCAGCAGCCAAAGCCCGTACCGTGGTGAAGCTTTCTTT. It codes for CASSQSPYRGEAFF.

By proportion, this clonotype is medium-sized (0.01 to 0.1%). The chain has TRBV3-2 and TRBJ1-2; the listed D gene, TRBD1, was not tested against the DNA. TRBV3-2 is a documented pseudogene. CDR3 length: 14 residues. CDR3 sequence reads: CASSQVLGARGYTF. DNA for the CDR3: TGTGCCAGCAGCCAAGTTCTGGGGGCGCGTGGCTACACCTTC.

This clonotype showed up many times. The chain employs TRBV7-9 and TRBJ2-1, with D possibly TRBD2 on 6 matching bases. Germline V lookup: CDR1 SEHNR, CDR2 FQNEAQ (reference sequence). V dropped 5 bases and J dropped 0 bases, with 11 bases sitting between them. CDR3 size: 15 residues. CDR3 residues: CASSPLASSYNEQFF. The CDR3 DNA reads as TGTGCCAGCAGCCCTCTAGCGTCCTCCTACAATGAGCAGTTCTTC. The variable domain in full, with the rest retrieved from reference TRBV7-9 and TRBJ2-1, is DTGVSQNPRHKITKRGQNVTFRCDPISEHNRLYWYRQTLGQGPEFLTYFQNEAQLEKSRLLSDRFSAERPKGSFSTLEIQRTEQGDSAMYLCASSPLASSYNEQFFGPGTRLTVL.

This clonotype came up many times. The chain carries TRBV6-2 or TRBV6-3 and TRBJ2-7, with TRBD2 identical over 8 bases. V shed 6 bases and J 2 bases; nucleotides not matched to a gene: 3. This CDR3 is built from 13 residues. Looked up from germline, CDR1 is MNHEY and CDR2 is SVGEGT. The CDR3 sequence is CASSLAGTYEQYF. Written as DNA, the CDR3 is TGTGCCAGCAGCTTAGCGGGAACCTACGAGCAGTACTTC.

Comment on this clonotype: One base away lies a much larger clone, so this may be a sequencing read error. This chain connects TRBV4-2 to TRBJ2-1; D gene ambiguous. The CDR3 totals 12 residues. The ends were cut back, 5 bases at V and 8 bases at J, with 10 bases in the middle. Looked up from germline, CDR1 is LGHNA and CDR2 is YNFKEQ. The chain's CDR3 is CASSSSMYEQFF. CDR3 nucleotides: TGTGCCAGCAGCTCTTCTATGTATGAGCAGTTCTTC.

The sample holds many counts of this clonotype. Here the CDR3 DNA reads TGCAGTGCTAGAGATAAAGCGGGTCAGCAGTTCTTC. Encoded protein: CSARDKAGQQFF. The V call is TRBV20-1, the J call TRBJ2-1; D may be TRBD2 (6 bases). Germline V gene sequence: CDR1 DFQATT, CDR2 SNEGSKA (reference sequence). V lost 0 bases and J lost 11, with 11 bases in between. The length of the CDR3 is 12 residues.

This clonotype showed up many times. The rearrangement links TRBV10-2 to TRBJ2-7; D remains unclear. Germline CDR1 is WSHSY and CDR2 is SAAADI. The CDR3 length is 14 residues. The ends were cut back, 1 base at V and 2 bases at J, with 9 bases in the middle. The CDR3 is CASSELGAPYEQYV. CDR3 DNA sequence: TGCGCCAGCAGTGAGTTAGGCGCCCCCTACGAGCAGTACGTC.

This clonotype has just a few counts. The chain combines TRBV10-2 with TRBJ1-1, with D hard to call. Trimming took 5 bases from V and 2 from J, leaving 9 bases between them. Germline CDR1 reads WSHSY; CDR2 reads SAAADI. The CDR3 covers 13 residues. The CDR3 nucleotides are TGCGCCAGCAGTTGGGCCCCTAACACTGAAGCTTTCTTT. Its protein is CASSWAPNTEAFF.

This clonotype has at least ten counts. V usage is TRBV10-2 and J usage is TRBJ1-5; D remains unclear. This CDR3 is built from 14 residues. From germline, CDR1 is WSHSY and CDR2 SAAADI. The V end was cut by 2 bases, the J end by 3 bases, with 8 bases between. The CDR3 DNA sequence: TGCGCCAGCAGTGAGAGCGGTCCCAATCAGCCCCAGCATTTT. It encodes CASSESGPNQPQHF.

There are many counts of this clonotype. The genes are TRBV29-1 and TRBJ2-1; a weak D match, TRBD1 (6 bases). The germline V gene encodes CDR1 SQVTM and CDR2 ANQGSEA. The V and J ends lost 6 bases and 6 bases respectively, with 12 bases between them. CDR3 length: 12 amino acids. The chain's CDR3 is CSVRKQGNEQFF. In DNA form, the CDR3 reads TGCAGCGTGCGGAAACAGGGCAATGAGCAGTTCTTC.

This clonotype has at least ten counts. This sequence joins TRBV5-1 and TRBJ2-7; TRBD2 might be the D (6 bases). V was trimmed by 2 bases and J by 6 bases, leaving 21 bases between them. CDR1 SGHRS and CDR2 YFSETQ come from the germline V gene. The CDR3 totals 16 residues. The CDR3 reads CASSFNGLARTSEQYF. The DNA of the CDR3 is TGCGCCAGCAGCTTTAATGGGCTAGCGAGAACATCCGAGCAGTACTTC.

This clonotype is classed as medium-sized. The chain carries TRBV7-2 and TRBJ1-2; perhaps TRBD1 as D (6 bases). In germline, CDR1 is SGHTA, CDR2 FQGNSA. Trimming took off 11 bases at V and 1 base at J, with 11 bases between the two ends. CDR3 length equals 12 residues. The CDR3 DNA reads as TGTGCCTGGCAACAGGGTAACTATGGCTACACCTTC. Translation gives CAWQQGNYGYTF.

This clonotype has a count of ten or more. The CDR3 DNA is TGTGCCAGCTCCCAGACTACCTACAATGAGCAGTTCTTC. It specifies CASSQTTYNEQFF. This sequence joins TRBV18 and TRBJ2-1; possible D gene TRBD2, 5 bases. V lost 6 bases, J lost 2 bases, and 8 bases lay in between. Germline assignment: CDR1 KGHSH and CDR2 LQKENI. The CDR3 consists of 13 residues.

The chain combines TRBV21-1 with TRBJ2-4; no DNA check was done on the table's D call, TRBD1. TRBV21-1 is tagged as a pseudogene. The length of the CDR3 is 15 residues. The CDR3 bases are TGTGCCAGCAGCAAAGTGACGGGAACCAAAAACATTCAGTACTTC. Translation: CASSKVTGTKNIQYF.

Many counts were recorded for this clonotype. The rearrangement links TRBV19 to TRBJ2-1; D could derive from TRBD1 or TRBD2 (6 bases each). CDR1 and CDR2 from the germline V gene are LNHDA and SQIVND (reference sequence). This CDR3 region has 15 residues. Trimming shortened V by 3 bases and J by 7 bases, and 16 bases separated the two germline ends. The CDR3 loop reads CASSMGAGRRNEQFF. CDR3 nucleotide sequence: TGTGCCAGTAGTATGGGGGCGGGACGAAGAAATGAGCAGTTCTTC.

This clonotype has at least ten counts. V usage is TRBV14 and J usage is TRBJ2-2; D ambiguous. The length of the CDR3 is 16 residues. Trimming shortened V by 8 bases and J by 0 bases, and 16 bases separated the two germline ends. Germline V gives CDR1 SGHDN, CDR2 FVKESK. CDR3 bases: TGTGCCAGCTCCCCGAACCGGGTTCCGAACACCGGGGAGCTGTTTTTT. Translation gives CASSPNRVPNTGELFF.

By its share, this clonotype is medium-sized. The chain employs TRBV7-2 and TRBJ2-1; D gene unclear. The germline V gene encodes CDR1 SGHTA and CDR2 FQGNSA. This CDR3 is 11 amino acids long. The ends were cut back, 1 base at V and 12 bases at J, with 7 bases in the middle. In nucleotides, the CDR3 is TGTGCCAGCAGCTTAGACTCGTGGCAGTTCTTC. Translating gives CASSLDSWQFF. The variable domain in full, with the rest retrieved from reference TRBV7-2 and TRBJ2-1, is GAGVSQSPSNKVTEKGKDVELRCDPISGHTALYWYRQSLGQGLEFLIYFQGNSAPDKSGLPSDRFSAERTGGSVSTLTIQRTQQEDSAVYLCASSLDSWQFFGPGTRLTVL.

This clonotype rates as medium-sized. The CDR3 is CASSSSNEKLFF. Here the CDR3 DNA reads TGTGCCAGCAGCTCTTCAAATGAAAAACTGTTTTTT. V and J are TRBV28 and TRBJ1-4, with D unresolved. The CDR3 runs to 12 residues. Germline assignment: CDR1 MDHEN and CDR2 SYDVKM. The V gene lost 6 bases and the J gene lost 5 bases, with 7 bases spanning the gap.

This clonotype is classed as medium-sized. The chain has TRBV6-4 and TRBJ2-3; 9 bases align to TRBD2. Trimming cost V 3 bases and J 2 bases; bases outside gene matches: 3. Germline V gene lookup returns CDR1 MRHNA and CDR2 SNTAGT. The CDR3 has 15 amino acids. CDR3 residues: CASSETSGTTDTQYF. CDR3 coding DNA: TGTGCCAGCAGTGAGACTAGCGGAACCACAGATACGCAGTATTTT.